A selection of T cell receptor beta chains follows, all from one sample in a study of cytomegalovirus exposure and HLA in healthy donors. Produced via immunoSEQ multiplex PCR; TCRdb's table is partial and in-frame only. The table shows roughly 100,000 clones, with approximately 77% occurring only once. Source material: PBMCs. These TCRs come from a woman aged 40 to 50 in good health and CMV-seronegative. Each CDR3 is given with its conserved first and last residue. D genes are given only for firm matches. Where a row states a size, it is once, few, many or the class of an expanded clone; other rows omit it.

size	D	V	J	CDR3	DNA
NA	TRBD1	TRBV6-1	TRBJ2-7	CASSVAPRTGGEQYF	TGTGCCAGCAGTGTGGCCCCCAGGACAGGGGGCGAGCAGTACTTC
once	TRBD1	TRBV7-6	TRBJ2-7	CASSSTGGVTYEQYF	TGTGCCAGCAGCTCGACAGGGGGCGTAACCTACGAGCAGTACTTC
NA	NA	TRBV5-4	TRBJ1-2	CASRVDSYYGYTF	TGTGCCAGCAGGGTTGACAGCTACTATGGCTACACCTTC
few	NA	TRBV6-5	TRBJ1-2	CASRTGRGSYGYTF	TGTGCCAGCAGAACAGGGAGGGGGTCTTATGGCTACACCTTC
NA	TRBD1	TRBV19	TRBJ2-7	CASSEGQVGYEQYF	TGTGCCAGTAGTGAGGGACAGGTGGGCTACGAGCAGTACTTC
NA	TRBD1	TRBV6-5	TRBJ2-7	CASRDRVAPKQYF	TGTGCCAGCAGGGACAGGGTTGCTCCAAAGCAGTACTTC
NA	NA	TRBV19	TRBJ2-6	CASIRRGASSGANVLTF	TGTGCCAGTATCAGGAGGGGTGCTAGCTCTGGGGCCAACGTCCTGACTTTC
NA	NA	TRBV23-1	TRBJ2-2	CATNSPKRAALPGELFF	TGCGCCACCAACTCCCCCAAGCGCGCTGCTCTCCCCGGGGAGCTGTTTTTT
NA	NA	TRBV18	TRBJ2-1	CASSPFSTGDEQFF	TGTGCCAGCTCACCATTCTCGACGGGGGATGAGCAGTTCTTC
NA	TRBD1	TRBV4-1	TRBJ1-2	CASSPRQGFGYTF	TGCGCCAGCAGCCCACGACAGGGGTTTGGCTACACCTTC
once	NA	TRBV19	TRBJ1-6	CASSAGRINNSPLHF	TGTGCCAGTAGTGCTGGCCGAATTAATAATTCACCCCTCCACTTT
once	TRBD2	TRBV7-7	TRBJ2-5	CASSSAGGGQETQYF	TGTGCTAGCAGCTCCGCCGGGGGGGGGCAAGAGACCCAGTACTTC
NA	NA	TRBV7-9	TRBJ2-5	CASSLEHPDQYF	TGTGCCAGCAGCTTAGAACATCCTGACCAGTACTTC
few	NA	TRBV4-2	TRBJ1-1	CASSQRAGEGNTEAFF	TGTGCCAGCAGCCAAAGGGCAGGAGAGGGGAACACTGAAGCTTTCTTT
NA	NA	TRBV12-5	TRBJ1-1	CASGRAGGSANTEAFF	TGTGCTAGTGGGCGTGCCGGGGGGTCCGCGAACACTGAAGCTTTCTTT
NA	NA	TRBV30	TRBJ2-5	CAWSYEETQYF	TGTGCCTGGAGTTATGAAGAGACCCAGTACTTC
NA	TRBD1	TRBV14	TRBJ2-3	CASSQDRGSTDTQYF	TGTGCCAGCAGCCAAGACAGGGGGAGCACAGATACGCAGTATTTT
NA	NA	TRBV7-2	TRBJ2-1	CASSLGLVNDEQFF	TGTGCCAGCAGCTTAGGACTAGTTAACGATGAGCAGTTCTTC
few	TRBD1	TRBV15	TRBJ1-4	CATSRAGTVRTNEKLFF	TGTGCCACCAGCAGAGCCGGGACAGTTCGGACTAATGAAAAACTGTTTTTT
NA	TRBD2	TRBV5-1	TRBJ2-7	CASSLLAGDLYEQYF	TGCGCCAGCAGCCTTTTAGCGGGGGACCTCTACGAGCAGTACTTC
NA	TRBD2	TRBV11-2	TRBJ2-3	CASSFRLAGSSDTQYF	TGTGCCAGCAGCTTCAGACTAGCGGGGAGCTCGGATACGCAGTATTTT
NA	NA	TRBV27	TRBJ1-1	CASSLRRGVLGAEAFF	TGTGCCAGCAGTCTACGACGGGGAGTCTTGGGCGCTGAAGCTTTCTTT
NA	NA	TRBV5-1	TRBJ1-2	CASSYTGSSNYGYTF	TGCGCCAGCAGTTATACAGGATCTTCCAACTATGGCTACACCTTC
NA	TRBD1	TRBV25-1	TRBJ1-4	CASSEFSGGGEKLFF	TGTGCCAGCAGTGAATTTTCAGGGGGCGGGGAAAAACTGTTTTTT
NA	TRBD2	TRBV4-1	TRBJ2-7	CASSQGPSGGYEQYF	TGCGCCAGCAGCCAAGGGCCCAGCGGGGGTTACGAGCAGTACTTC
NA	NA	TRBV5-6	TRBJ1-1	CASSPGNTEAFF	TGTGCCAGCAGTCCCGGGAACACTGAAGCTTTCTTT
NA	NA	TRBV4-2	TRBJ1-3	CASSQEYSGNTIYF	TGTGCCAGCAGCCAAGAATACTCTGGAAACACCATATATTTT
few	TRBD1	TRBV6-5	TRBJ2-3	CASSRQGRDTQYF	TGTGCCAGCAGTCGACAGGGAAGAGATACGCAGTATTTT
NA	TRBD1	TRBV30	TRBJ2-7	CAWIIRDRGHYEQYF	TGTGCCTGGATCATCCGGGACAGGGGGCACTACGAGCAGTACTTC
NA	TRBD2	TRBV28	TRBJ2-1	CASRSTSGGDNEQFF	TGTGCCAGCAGATCGACTAGCGGGGGTGATAATGAGCAGTTCTTC
NA	NA	TRBV2	TRBJ2-3	CASSSLASSTDTQYF	TGTGCCAGCAGCTCTTTGGCATCTAGCACAGATACGCAGTATTTT
NA	NA	TRBV28	TRBJ1-5	CASSSGGNQPQHF	TGTGCCAGCAGTTCGGGGGGCAATCAGCCCCAGCATTTT
NA	NA	TRBV1	TRBJ1-2	CTSSPIRDRGGGYTF	TGCACCAGCAGCCCGATCCGGGACAGGGGCGGGGGCTACACCTTC
NA	TRBD1	TRBV2	TRBJ1-4	CASSGAGGNEKLFF	TGTGCCAGCAGTGGGGCAGGGGGAAATGAAAAACTGTTTTTT